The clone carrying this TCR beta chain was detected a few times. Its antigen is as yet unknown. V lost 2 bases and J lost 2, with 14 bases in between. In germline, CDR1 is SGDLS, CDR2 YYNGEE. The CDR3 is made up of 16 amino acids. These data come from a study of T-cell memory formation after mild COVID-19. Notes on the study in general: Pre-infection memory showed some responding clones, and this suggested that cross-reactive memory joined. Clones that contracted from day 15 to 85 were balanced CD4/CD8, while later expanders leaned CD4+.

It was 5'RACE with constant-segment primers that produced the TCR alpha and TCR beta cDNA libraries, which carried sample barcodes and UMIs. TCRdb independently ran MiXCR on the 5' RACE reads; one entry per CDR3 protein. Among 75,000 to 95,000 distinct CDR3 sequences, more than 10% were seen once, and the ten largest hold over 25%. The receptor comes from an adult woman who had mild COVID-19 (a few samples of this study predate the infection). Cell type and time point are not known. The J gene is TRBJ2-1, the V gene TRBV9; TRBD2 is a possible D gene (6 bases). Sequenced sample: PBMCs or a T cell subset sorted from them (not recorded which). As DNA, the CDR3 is TGTGCCAGCAGCGTTCTTTCGGGAGACCCCTACAATGAGCAGTTCTTC. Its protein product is CASSVLSGDPYNEQFF.